This T cell receptor beta chain was documented in a study of blood T cells in healthy people across ages. Combining a sample-barcoded 5' primer with a J-beta primer mix, a second PCR ran for about 6 to 12 cycles. One entry per CDR3 protein results from TCRdb running MiXCR on the 5' RACE reads. The sample has about 1.4 million distinct CDR3 sequences; almost 60% are singletons. Each sample had at least 6 million PBMCs isolated. Each sample provided at least 5 micrograms of extracted total RNA. The table lists this clonotype with a few counts. Its antigen is not identified. Germline CDR1 and CDR2: ENHRY and SYGVKD. Trimming left V 0 bases short and J 7 bases short, with 10 bases between. The CDR3 runs to 14 residues. Study results and caveats: Expanded clonotype shifts may have been confounded, as the donors had an unknown CMV status. Per million T cells, TCR beta diversity dropped roughly linearly as age increased.

The sample taken for sequencing was blood. J is TRBJ2-4 and V is TRBV10-3; perhaps D is TRBD1 or TRBD2 (5 bases each). This TCR derives from a man aged 18-30 years in good health. The CDR3 nucleotides are TGTGCCATCAGTGAGTCGAGGGGCTCGAACATTCAGTACTTC. It is translated as CAISESRGSNIQYF.